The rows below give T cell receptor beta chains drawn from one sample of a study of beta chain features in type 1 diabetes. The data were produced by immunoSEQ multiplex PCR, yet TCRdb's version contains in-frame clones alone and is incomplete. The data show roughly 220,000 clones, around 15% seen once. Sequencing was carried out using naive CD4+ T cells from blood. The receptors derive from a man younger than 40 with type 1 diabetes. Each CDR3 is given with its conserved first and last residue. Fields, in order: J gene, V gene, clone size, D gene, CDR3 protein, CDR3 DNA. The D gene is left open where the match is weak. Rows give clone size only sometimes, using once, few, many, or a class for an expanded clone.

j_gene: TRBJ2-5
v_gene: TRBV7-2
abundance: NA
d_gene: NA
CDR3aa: CASSSQGGQETQYF
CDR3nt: TGTGCCAGCAGCTCCCAGGGGGGTCAAGAGACCCAGTACTTC

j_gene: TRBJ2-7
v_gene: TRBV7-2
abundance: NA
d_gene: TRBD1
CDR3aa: CASSLDRGGEQYF
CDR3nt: TGTGCCAGCAGCCTCGACAGGGGCGGAGAGCAGTACTTC

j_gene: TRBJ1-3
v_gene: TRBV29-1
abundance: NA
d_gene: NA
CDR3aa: CSVALKFAGAGNTIYF
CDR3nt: TGCAGCGTTGCCCTCAAGTTTGCGGGGGCTGGAAACACCATATATTTT

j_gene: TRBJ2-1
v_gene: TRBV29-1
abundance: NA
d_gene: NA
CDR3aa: CSVDGWRNEQFF
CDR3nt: TGCAGCGTTGATGGTTGGAGGAATGAGCAGTTCTTC

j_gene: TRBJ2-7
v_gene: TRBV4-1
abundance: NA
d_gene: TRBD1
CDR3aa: CASSTGTGIDEQYF
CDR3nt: TGCGCCAGCAGCACGGGGACAGGCATCGACGAGCAGTACTTC

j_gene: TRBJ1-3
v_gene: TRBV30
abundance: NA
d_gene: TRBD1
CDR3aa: CAWNSDRARNTIYF
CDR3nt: TGTGCCTGGAACTCGGACAGGGCTAGAAACACCATATATTTT

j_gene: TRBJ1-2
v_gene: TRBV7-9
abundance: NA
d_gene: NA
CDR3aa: CASSSADRFYGYTF
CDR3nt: TGTGCCAGCAGCTCGGCAGACAGGTTCTATGGCTACACCTTC

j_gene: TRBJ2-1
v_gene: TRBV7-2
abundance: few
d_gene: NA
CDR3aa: CASSLPGIGFGEQFF
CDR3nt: TGTGCCAGCAGCTTACCGGGAATCGGCTTTGGTGAGCAGTTCTTC

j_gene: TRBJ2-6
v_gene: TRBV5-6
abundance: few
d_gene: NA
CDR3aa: CASSLLGASTAGANVLTF
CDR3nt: TGTGCCAGCAGCTTGCTCGGTGCCAGTACAGCTGGGGCCAACGTCCTGACTTTC

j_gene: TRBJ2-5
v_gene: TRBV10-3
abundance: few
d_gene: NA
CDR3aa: CAIRGDGETQYF
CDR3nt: TGTGCCATCAGAGGGGACGGGGAGACCCAGTACTTC

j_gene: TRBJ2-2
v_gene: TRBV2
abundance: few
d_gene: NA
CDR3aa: CASSGGSGTGELFF
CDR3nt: TGTGCCAGCAGTGGCGGATCGGGTACCGGGGAGCTGTTTTTT

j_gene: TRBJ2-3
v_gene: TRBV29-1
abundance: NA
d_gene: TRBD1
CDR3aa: CSVTGGTDTQYF
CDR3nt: TGCAGCGTTACAGGGGGCACAGATACGCAGTATTTT

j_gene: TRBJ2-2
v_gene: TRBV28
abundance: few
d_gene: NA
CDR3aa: CASSPTGLSPAGELFF
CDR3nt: TGTGCCAGCAGTCCGACAGGACTCAGTCCGGCCGGGGAGCTGTTTTTT

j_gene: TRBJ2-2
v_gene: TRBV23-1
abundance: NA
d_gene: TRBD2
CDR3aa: CASSQSPSGENTGELFF
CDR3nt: TGCGCCAGCAGTCAATCCCCTAGCGGGGAGAACACCGGGGAGCTGTTTTTT

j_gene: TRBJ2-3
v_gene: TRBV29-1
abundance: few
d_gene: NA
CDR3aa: CSVGPHTQYF
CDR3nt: TGCAGCGTTGGGCCTCATACGCAGTATTTT

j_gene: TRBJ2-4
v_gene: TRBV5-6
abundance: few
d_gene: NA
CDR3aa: CASSFQGNIQYF
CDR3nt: TGTGCCAGCAGCTTCCAGGGAAACATTCAGTACTTC

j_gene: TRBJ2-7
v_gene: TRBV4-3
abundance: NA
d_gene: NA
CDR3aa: CASSQDLGVYEQYF
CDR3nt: TGCGCCAGCAGCCAAGATCTGGGAGTTTACGAGCAGTACTTC

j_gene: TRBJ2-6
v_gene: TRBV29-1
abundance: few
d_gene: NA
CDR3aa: CSVGFAGLEANVLTF
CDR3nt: TGCAGCGTTGGGTTCGCCGGTCTAGAGGCCAACGTCCTGACTTTC

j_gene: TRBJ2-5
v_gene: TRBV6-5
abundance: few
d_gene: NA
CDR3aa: CASRKETQYF
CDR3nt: TGTGCCAGCCGAAAGGAGACCCAGTACTTC

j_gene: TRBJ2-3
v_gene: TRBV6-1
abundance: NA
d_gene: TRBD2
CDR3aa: CASRETSGVSTDTQYF
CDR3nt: TGTGCCAGCAGAGAAACTAGCGGGGTTAGCACAGATACGCAGTATTTT

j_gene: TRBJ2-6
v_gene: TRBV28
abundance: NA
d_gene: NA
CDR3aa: CASRITGGANVLTF
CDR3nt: TGTGCCTCCAGGATAACAGGCGGGGCCAACGTCCTGACTTTC

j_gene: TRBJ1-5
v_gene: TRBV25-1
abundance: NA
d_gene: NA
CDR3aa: CASSVQPQHF
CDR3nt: TGTGCCAGCAGTGTGCAGCCCCAGCATTTT

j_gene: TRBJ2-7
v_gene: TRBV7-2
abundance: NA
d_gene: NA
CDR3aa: CASGGTYEQYF
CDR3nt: TGTGCCAGCGGTGGGACCTACGAGCAGTACTTC

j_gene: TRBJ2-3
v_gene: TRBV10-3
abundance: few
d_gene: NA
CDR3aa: CAISESTGTDTQYF
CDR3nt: TGTGCCATCAGTGAGTCTACAGGGACAGATACGCAGTATTTT

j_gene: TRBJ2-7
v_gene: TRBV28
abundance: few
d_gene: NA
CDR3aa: CASSYTPYEQYF
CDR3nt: TGTGCCAGCAGTTATACTCCCTACGAGCAGTACTTC

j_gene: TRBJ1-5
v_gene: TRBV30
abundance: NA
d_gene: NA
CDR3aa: CAWGTGNQPQHF
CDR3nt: TGTGCCTGGGGGACTGGGAATCAGCCCCAGCATTTT

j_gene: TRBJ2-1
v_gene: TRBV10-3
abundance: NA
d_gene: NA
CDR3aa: CAIGRSNEQFF
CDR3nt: TGTGCCATCGGTCGGAGTAATGAGCAGTTCTTC

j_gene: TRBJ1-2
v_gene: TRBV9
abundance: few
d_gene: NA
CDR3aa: CASSVGTARGYGYTF
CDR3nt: TGTGCCAGCAGCGTAGGTACCGCCAGGGGCTATGGCTACACCTTC

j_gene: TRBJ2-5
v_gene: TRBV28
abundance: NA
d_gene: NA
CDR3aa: CASSLDGRETQYF
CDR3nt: TGTGCCAGCAGTTTGGATGGGAGGGAGACCCAGTACTTC